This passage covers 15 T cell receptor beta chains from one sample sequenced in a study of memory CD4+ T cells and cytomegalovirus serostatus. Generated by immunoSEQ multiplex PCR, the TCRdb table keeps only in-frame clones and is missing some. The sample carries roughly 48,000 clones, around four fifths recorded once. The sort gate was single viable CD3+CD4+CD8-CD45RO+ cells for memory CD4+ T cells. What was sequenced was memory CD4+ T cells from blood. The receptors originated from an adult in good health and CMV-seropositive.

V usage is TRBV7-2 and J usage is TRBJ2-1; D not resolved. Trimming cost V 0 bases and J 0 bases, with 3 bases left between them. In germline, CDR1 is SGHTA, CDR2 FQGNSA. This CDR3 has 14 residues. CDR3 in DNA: TGTGCCAGCAGCTTAGCCAACTCCTACAATGAGCAGTTCTTC. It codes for CASSLANSYNEQFF.

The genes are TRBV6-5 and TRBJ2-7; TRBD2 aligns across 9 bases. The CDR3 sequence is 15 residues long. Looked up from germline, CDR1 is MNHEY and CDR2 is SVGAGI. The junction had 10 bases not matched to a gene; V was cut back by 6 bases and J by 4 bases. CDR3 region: CASRSRLAGRYEQYF. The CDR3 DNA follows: TGTGCCAGCAGATCCCGCCTAGCGGGGAGGTACGAGCAGTACTTC.

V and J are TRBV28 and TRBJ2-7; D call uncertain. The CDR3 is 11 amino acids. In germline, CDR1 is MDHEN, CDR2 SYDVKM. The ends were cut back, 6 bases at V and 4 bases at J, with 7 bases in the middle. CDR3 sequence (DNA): TGTGCCAGCAGGCTCAATTACGAGCAGTACTTC. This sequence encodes CASRLNYEQYF.

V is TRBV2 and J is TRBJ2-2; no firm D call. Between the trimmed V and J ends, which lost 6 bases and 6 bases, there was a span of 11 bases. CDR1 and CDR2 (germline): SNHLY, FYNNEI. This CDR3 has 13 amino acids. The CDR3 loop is CASSLGLPGELFF. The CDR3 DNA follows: TGTGCCAGCAGCCTCGGCCTCCCCGGGGAGCTGTTTTTT.

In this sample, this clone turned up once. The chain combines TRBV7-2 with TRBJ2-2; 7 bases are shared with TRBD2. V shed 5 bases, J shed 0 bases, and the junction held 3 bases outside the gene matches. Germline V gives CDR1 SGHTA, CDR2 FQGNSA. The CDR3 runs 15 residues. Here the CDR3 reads CASSMGLTNTGELFF. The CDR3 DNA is TGTGCCAGCAGCATGGGACTAACGAACACCGGGGAGCTGTTTTTT.

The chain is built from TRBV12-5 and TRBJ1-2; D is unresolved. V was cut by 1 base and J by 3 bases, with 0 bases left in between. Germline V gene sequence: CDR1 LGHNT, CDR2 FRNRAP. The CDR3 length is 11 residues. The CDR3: CASGLDYGYTF. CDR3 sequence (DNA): TGTGCTAGTGGTTTGGACTATGGCTACACCTTC.

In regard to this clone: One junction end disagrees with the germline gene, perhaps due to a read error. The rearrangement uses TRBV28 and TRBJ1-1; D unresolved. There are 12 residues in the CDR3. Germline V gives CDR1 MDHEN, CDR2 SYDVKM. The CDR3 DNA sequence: TGTGCCAGCAGTGTATGGGACACTGAAGCTTTCTTT. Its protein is CASSVWDTEAFF.

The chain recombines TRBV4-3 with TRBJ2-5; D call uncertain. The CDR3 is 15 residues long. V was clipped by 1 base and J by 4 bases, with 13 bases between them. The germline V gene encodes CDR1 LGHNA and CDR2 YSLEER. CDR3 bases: TGCGCCAGCAGCCAAGGTTGGAGTTCTACAGAGACCCAGTACTTC. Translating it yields CASSQGWSSTETQYF.

The CDR3 region has the DNA TGTGCCAGCAGTGGAGCTCCCGGGCAGGGTTATGGTAGCGGGAGAGGAGAGACCCAGTACTTC. Translating it yields CASSGAPGQGYGSGRGETQYF. V and J are TRBV6-1 and TRBJ2-5; 9 nucleotides agree with TRBD2. In germline, CDR1 is MNHNS, CDR2 SASEGT. There are 21 residues in the CDR3. J gave up 4 bases and V 4 bases, and 25 bases lay outside the gene matches.

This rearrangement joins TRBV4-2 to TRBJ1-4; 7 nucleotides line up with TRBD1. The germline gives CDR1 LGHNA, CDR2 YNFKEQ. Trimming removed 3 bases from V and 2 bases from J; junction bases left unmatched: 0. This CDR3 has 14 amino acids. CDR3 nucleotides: TGTGCCAGCAGCCAGGGACAGACTAATGAAAAACTGTTTTTT. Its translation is CASSQGQTNEKLFF.

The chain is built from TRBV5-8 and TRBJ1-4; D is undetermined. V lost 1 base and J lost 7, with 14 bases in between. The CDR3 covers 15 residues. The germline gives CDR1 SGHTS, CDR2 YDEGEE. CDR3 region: CASSLRQERAEKLFF. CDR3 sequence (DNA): TGTGCCAGCAGCTTGCGGCAAGAACGGGCTGAAAAACTGTTTTTT.

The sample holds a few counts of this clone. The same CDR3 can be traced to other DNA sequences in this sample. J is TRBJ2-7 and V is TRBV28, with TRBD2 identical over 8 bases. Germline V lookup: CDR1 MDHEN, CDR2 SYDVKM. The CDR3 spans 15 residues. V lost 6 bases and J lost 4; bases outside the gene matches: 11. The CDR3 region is CASSGSGRGWYEQYF. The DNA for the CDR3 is TGTGCCAGCAGCGGGAGCGGGAGAGGCTGGTACGAGCAGTACTTC.

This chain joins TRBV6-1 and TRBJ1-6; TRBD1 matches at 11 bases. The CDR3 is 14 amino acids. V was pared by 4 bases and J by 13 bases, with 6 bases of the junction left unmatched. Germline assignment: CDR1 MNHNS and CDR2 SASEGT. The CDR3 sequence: CASSAGQGALPLHF. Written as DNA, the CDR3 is TGTGCCAGCAGTGCCGGACAGGGGGCCCTTCCCCTCCACTTT.

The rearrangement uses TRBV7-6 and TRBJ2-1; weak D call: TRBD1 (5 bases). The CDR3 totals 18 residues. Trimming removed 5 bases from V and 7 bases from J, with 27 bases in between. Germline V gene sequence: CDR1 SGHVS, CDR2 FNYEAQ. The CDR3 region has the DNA TGTGCCAGCAGCCAGCGCCGGACCGGCGAAGGGCAGGGAAATGAGCAGTTCTTC. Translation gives CASSQRRTGEGQGNEQFF.

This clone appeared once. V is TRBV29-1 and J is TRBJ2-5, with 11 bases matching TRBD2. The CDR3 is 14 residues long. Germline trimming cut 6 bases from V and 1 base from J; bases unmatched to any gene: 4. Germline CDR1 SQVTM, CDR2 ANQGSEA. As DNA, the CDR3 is TGCAGCGTCGGACTAGCGGGTGGCCAAGAGACCCAGTACTTC. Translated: CSVGLAGGQETQYF.